This is a list of T cell receptor beta chains from one sample in a study of cytomegalovirus exposure and HLA in healthy donors. Libraries were prepared by immunoSEQ multiplex PCR; TCRdb keeps only in-frame clonotypes and omits some of them. The repertoire holds fewer than 200,000 clones, with about 77% as singletons. The sequencing sample was made of PBMCs. These receptors all stem from a male donor in good health and CMV-seropositive. CDR3s include the opening cysteine and the closing phenylalanine or tryptophan. The D gene is left open where the match is weak. The listing skips clone size in some rows; elsewhere it reads once, few, many or a size class.

v_call,d_call,j_call,clone_size,cdr3_aa,cdr3_nt
TRBV7-9,TRBD1,TRBJ1-1,.,CASSLRTGGRTEAFF,TGTGCCAGCAGCTTACGGACAGGGGGCAGGACTGAAGCTTTCTTT
TRBV7-3,TRBD2,TRBJ2-1,.,CASSREGTSGANEQFF,TGTGCCAGCAGTCGTGAGGGGACTAGCGGGGCTAATGAGCAGTTCTTC
TRBV21-1,.,TRBJ1-6,.,CASSKGDVGGHF,TGTGCCAGCAGCAAAGGGGACGTGGGAGGCCACTTT
TRBV2,.,TRBJ1-2,.,CASSSLGYTF,TGTGCCAGCAGTTCCCTTGGCTACACCTTC
TRBV2,TRBD2,TRBJ2-3,.,CASRGTSGLGTDTQYF,TGTGCCAGCAGGGGGACTAGCGGGTTAGGCACAGATACGCAGTATTTT
TRBV6-1,TRBD2,TRBJ2-1,.,CASSGLAGVDEQFF,TGTGCCAGCTCTGGGCTAGCGGGGGTCGATGAGCAGTTCTTC
TRBV7-9,.,TRBJ2-7,once,CASSNRFLRPPYEQYF,TGTGCCAGCAGTAACAGGTTTCTCCGGCCGCCTTACGAGCAGTACTTC
TRBV4-2,TRBD1,TRBJ2-3,.,CASSQGTGVDTQYF,TGTGCCAGCAGCCAGGGGACAGGGGTGGATACGCAGTATTTT
TRBV5-1,TRBD1,TRBJ1-5,.,CASSLETGVQPQHF,TGCGCCAGCAGCTTGGAAACAGGGGTTCAGCCCCAGCATTTT
TRBV6-6,TRBD2,TRBJ2-1,.,CASTRSGGGYNEQFF,TGTGCCAGCACCAGGAGCGGGGGGGGTTACAATGAGCAGTTCTTC
TRBV7-8,.,TRBJ1-5,few,CASSPGRTPNQPQHF,TGTGCCAGCAGCCCAGGGAGGACACCGAATCAGCCCCAGCATTTT
TRBV4-1,.,TRBJ1-4,few,CASSRGGEKLFF,TGCGCCAGCAGCCGGGGAGGGGAAAAACTGTTTTTT
TRBV27,TRBD2,TRBJ2-7,.,CASSFASGDYEQYF,TGTGCCAGCAGTTTCGCTAGCGGGGATTACGAGCAGTACTTC
TRBV4-3,TRBD1,TRBJ1-2,.,CASSQVGTAFHGYTF,TGCGCCAGCAGCCAGGTCGGGACAGCGTTTCATGGCTACACCTTC
TRBV7-2,TRBD1,TRBJ1-5,.,CASSIEGQIYQPQHF,TGTGCCAGCAGCATCGAGGGACAGATATATCAGCCCCAGCATTTT
TRBV2,.,TRBJ1-5,few,CASRGQGVGNQPQHF,TGTGCCAGCAGAGGGCAGGGTGTAGGCAATCAGCCCCAGCATTTT
TRBV19,TRBD1,TRBJ2-7,.,CASSTPDRGKYEQYF,TGTGCCAGTAGTACTCCGGACAGGGGGAAGTACGAGCAGTACTTC
TRBV30,TRBD2,TRBJ2-3,.,CAWSVLAASTDTQYF,TGTGCCTGGAGTGTACTAGCGGCTAGCACAGATACGCAGTATTTT
TRBV5-1,.,TRBJ1-4,.,CASSLGHTGNEKLFF,TGCGCCAGCAGCTTGGGACATACTGGAAATGAAAAACTGTTTTTT
TRBV7-9,.,TRBJ2-1,.,CASSFRDEQFF,TGTGCCAGCAGCTTCAGGGATGAGCAGTTCTTC
TRBV7-9,.,TRBJ2-1,.,CASSISNRWDFPLYNEQFF,TGTGCCAGCAGCATCTCCAATAGATGGGACTTTCCCCTCTACAATGAGCAGTTCTTC
TRBV2,.,TRBJ2-7,.,CATTSGDSYEQYF,TGTGCTACAACGTCGGGGGACTCCTACGAGCAGTACTTC
TRBV11-2,.,TRBJ2-7,.,CASSPVYEQYF,TGTGCCAGCAGCCCAGTCTACGAGCAGTACTTC
TRBV4-1,.,TRBJ1-2,.,CASSQDPVLTNYGYTF,TGCGCCAGCAGCCAAGATCCCGTCCTAACTAACTATGGCTACACCTTC
TRBV4-3,TRBD1,TRBJ2-7,.,CASSRGGGQGYEQYF,TGCGCCAGCAGCCGAGGAGGGGGACAGGGCTACGAGCAGTACTTC
TRBV19,TRBD1,TRBJ2-7,.,CASSIDPSRTGGIYEQYF,TGTGCCAGTAGTATAGACCCCTCGCGGACAGGGGGGATTTACGAGCAGTACTTC
TRBV5-1,TRBD1,TRBJ2-2,few,CASSWDRGTTGELFF,TGCGCCAGCAGCTGGGACAGGGGGACCACCGGGGAGCTGTTTTTT
TRBV6-5,TRBD2,TRBJ2-7,.,CASSYGRGKAYEQYF,TGTGCCAGCAGTTACGGGCGGGGGAAGGCCTACGAGCAGTACTTC
TRBV15,TRBD2,TRBJ2-5,.,CATSSTGLAGVMGETQYF,TGTGCCACCAGCAGCACGGGACTAGCGGGGGTGATGGGAGAGACCCAGTACTTC
TRBV4-1,.,TRBJ2-2,.,CASRPEQQTGELFF,TGCGCCAGCAGACCCGAACAGCAAACCGGGGAGCTGTTTTTT
TRBV30,.,TRBJ1-6,.,CAWHPGSYNSPLHF,TGTGCCTGGCACCCGGGATCCTATAATTCACCCCTCCACTTT
TRBV19,.,TRBJ2-2,.,CASSWAAAGGYELFF,TGTGCCAGTAGTTGGGCAGCAGCCGGGGGATACGAGCTGTTTTTT
TRBV19,.,TRBJ2-1,.,CASSGSGGRNEQFF,TGTGCCAGTAGTGGGTCAGGGGGGAGGAATGAGCAGTTCTTC
TRBV4-1,TRBD2,TRBJ2-1,.,CASSQPTSGAYNEQFF,TGCGCCAGCAGCCAACCGACTAGCGGGGCCTACAATGAGCAGTTCTTC
TRBV15,TRBD1,TRBJ1-1,.,CATSETGRMAFF,TGTGCCACCAGCGAGACAGGGAGGATGGCTTTCTTT
TRBV7-9,.,TRBJ2-1,.,CSCRSTTYNEQFF,TGTTCCTGTAGGTCAACGACATACAATGAGCAGTTCTTC
TRBV2,TRBD1,TRBJ1-3,.,CASRWTGSIYF,TGTGCCAGCAGGTGGACAGGGTCCATATATTTT
TRBV2,TRBD2,TRBJ2-3,.,CASSALAGGTDTQYF,TGTGCCAGCAGTGCACTAGCGGGGGGCACAGATACGCAGTATTTT
TRBV5-5,TRBD1,TRBJ2-7,once,CASSLRTGSGYEQYF,TGTGCCAGCAGCTTGAGGACAGGGTCAGGCTACGAGCAGTACTTC
TRBV30,TRBD2,TRBJ2-7,.,CACDGGGSYEQYF,TGTGCCTGCGATGGGGGGGGCTCCTACGAGCAGTACTTC
TRBV7-9,TRBD1,TRBJ1-1,.,CASSARGTGRTEAFF,TGTGCCAGCAGTGCGCGGGGGACAGGGAGGACTGAAGCTTTCTTT
TRBV2,.,TRBJ1-4,once,CASSEKQGAFNEKLFF,TGTGCCAGCAGTGAAAAACAGGGCGCCTTTAATGAAAAACTGTTTTTT
TRBV7-8,TRBD1,TRBJ2-7,.,CASSLTPGGNEQYF,TGTGCCAGCAGCTTGACCCCAGGGGGCAACGAGCAGTACTTC
TRBV6-5,.,TRBJ1-2,.,CASSSTGKTGYGYTF,TGTGCCAGCAGTTCCACGGGAAAGACAGGTTATGGCTACACCTTC
TRBV9,.,TRBJ2-6,.,CASSPEPGANVLTF,TGTGCCAGCAGCCCGGAGCCTGGGGCCAACGTCCTGACTTTC
TRBV4-3,.,TRBJ2-1,once,CASSQDLGSEQFF,TGCGCCAGCAGCCAAGATCTCGGGTCTGAGCAGTTCTTC
TRBV30,TRBD1,TRBJ2-3,.,CAWSVGFGTDPPDTQYF,TGTGCCTGGAGTGTAGGTTTCGGGACAGACCCCCCAGATACGCAGTATTTT
TRBV29-1,TRBD1,TRBJ1-1,.,CSAWTGNTEAFF,TGCAGCGCATGGACAGGGAACACTGAAGCTTTCTTT
TRBV7-6,TRBD2,TRBJ2-3,.,CASSLRQSGVKYF,TGTGCCAGCAGCTTAAGACAGAGCGGGGTCAAGTATTTT
TRBV5-6,.,TRBJ2-6,.,CASSLIGVGANVLTF,TGTGCCAGCAGCTTGATCGGGGTTGGGGCCAACGTCCTGACTTTC
TRBV7-2,.,TRBJ2-5,.,CASSLDPGRETQYF,TGTGCCAGCAGCTTAGACCCAGGGCGAGAGACCCAGTACTTC
TRBV15,TRBD2,TRBJ2-7,.,CATSRDLASGAYEQYF,TGTGCCACCAGCAGAGATCTCGCTAGCGGGGCCTACGAGCAGTACTTC
TRBV19,.,TRBJ2-7,.,CASSIAGSDEQYF,TGTGCCAGTAGTATTGCAGGGTCGGACGAGCAGTACTTC
TRBV7-8,.,TRBJ1-5,.,CASSQRTVSNQPQHF,TGTGCCAGCAGCCAACGAACGGTTAGCAATCAGCCCCAGCATTTT